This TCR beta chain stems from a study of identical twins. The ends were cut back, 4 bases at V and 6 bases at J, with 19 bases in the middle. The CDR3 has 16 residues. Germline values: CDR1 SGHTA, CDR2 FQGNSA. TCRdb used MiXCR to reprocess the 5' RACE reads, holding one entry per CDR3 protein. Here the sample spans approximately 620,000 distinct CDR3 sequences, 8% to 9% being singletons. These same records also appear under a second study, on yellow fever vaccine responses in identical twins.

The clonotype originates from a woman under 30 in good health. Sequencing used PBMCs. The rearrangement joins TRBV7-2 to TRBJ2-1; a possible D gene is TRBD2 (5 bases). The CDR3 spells CASSWKRGPSGNEQFF. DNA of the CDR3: TGTGCCAGCAGCTGGAAACGGGGTCCGTCGGGCAATGAGCAGTTCTTC.